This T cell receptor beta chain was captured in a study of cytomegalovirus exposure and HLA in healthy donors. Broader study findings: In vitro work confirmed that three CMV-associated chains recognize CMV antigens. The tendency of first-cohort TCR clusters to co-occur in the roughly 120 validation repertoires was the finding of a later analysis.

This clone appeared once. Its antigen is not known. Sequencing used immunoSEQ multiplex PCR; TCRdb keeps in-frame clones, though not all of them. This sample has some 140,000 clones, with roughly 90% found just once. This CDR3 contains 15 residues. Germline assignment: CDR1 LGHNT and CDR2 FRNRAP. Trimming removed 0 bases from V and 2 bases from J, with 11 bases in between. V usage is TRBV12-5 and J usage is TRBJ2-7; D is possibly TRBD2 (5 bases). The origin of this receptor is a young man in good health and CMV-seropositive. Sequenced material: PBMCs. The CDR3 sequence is CASGLVGPRAYEQYF. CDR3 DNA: TGTGCTAGTGGTTTGGTCGGCCCGAGGGCCTACGAGCAGTACTTC.